Below, 23 T cell receptor beta chains from the same sample are listed, as sequenced in a study of T cell responses to AZD1222 COVID-19 vaccine. The data were produced by immunoSEQ multiplex PCR, yet TCRdb's version contains in-frame clones alone and is incomplete. The sample has 150,000 to 160,000 clones, under 95% seen once. This specimen was peripheral blood, taken on day 0 of AZD1222 vaccination. All receptors derive from an adult in good health.

The table lists this clone with a few counts. The chain uses TRBV23-1 and TRBJ1-5, with TRBD1 matching 9 bases. TRBV23-1 is given ORF status, its function remaining uncertain. This CDR3 has 14 amino acids. Trimming at V came to 8 bases and at J to 3 bases, leaving 5 bases not matched to a gene. CDR3 sequence reads: CASPGTGFNQPQHF. In DNA form, the CDR3 reads TGCGCCAGCCCCGGGACAGGGTTCAATCAGCCCCAGCATTTT.

The rearrangement uses TRBV5-6 and TRBJ1-2; 12 bases agree with TRBD1. The length of the CDR3 is 16 residues. V lost 0 bases to trimming and J lost 5 bases; unmatched junction nucleotides: 5. Germline CDR1 is SGHDT and CDR2 is YYEEEE. The CDR3 nucleotides read TGTGCCAGCAGCTTGGAAGGGACAGGGGGCGTGTATGGCTACACCTTC. This sequence encodes CASSLEGTGGVYGYTF. The full variable domain, with the rest looked up from reference TRBV5-6 and TRBJ1-2, is DAGVTQSPTHLIKTRGQQVTLRCSPKSGHDTVSWYQQALGQGPQFIFQYYEEEERQRGNFPDRFSGHQFPNYSSELNVNALLLGDSALYLCASSLEGTGGVYGYTFGSGTRLTVV.

This clone appeared a single time. The CDR3 coding sequence is TGTGCCAGCAGTGAAGTGGGGGGCGGTCAGCCCCAGCATTTT. Translation gives CASSEVGGGQPQHF. V and J are TRBV6-1 and TRBJ1-5; D is perhaps TRBD1 (6 bases). Between the trimmed V and J ends, which lost 1 base and 6 bases, there was a span of 10 bases. Germline V lookup: CDR1 MNHNS, CDR2 SASEGT. This CDR3 is 14 amino acids long.

This chain joins TRBV9 and TRBJ2-3; D may match TRBD1 or TRBD2 (5 bases each). Per germline, CDR1 SGDLS and CDR2 YYNGEE. Trimming cost V 7 bases and J 4 bases, with 10 bases left between them. The CDR3 runs to 12 residues. CDR3 bases: TGTGCCAGCGGGGACGTCCCAGATACGCAGTATTTT. Encoded protein: CASGDVPDTQYF.

This chain uses TRBV7-9 with TRBJ1-2, with 8 bases that match TRBD1. The CDR3 length is 15 residues. V shed 5 bases, J shed 3 bases, and the junction held 8 bases outside the gene matches. Germline V gives CDR1 SEHNR, CDR2 FQNEAQ (reference sequence). CDR3 nucleotide sequence: TGTGCCAGCAGCCAGGACAGGGTTTCCGACTATGGCTACACCTTC. It encodes CASSQDRVSDYGYTF.

The gene calls are TRBV4-1 and TRBJ1-6; 11 nucleotides line up with TRBD1. Germline CDR1 MGHRA, CDR2 YSYEKL. After removal of 2 bases from V and 10 bases from J, the junction contained 7 bases not matched to a gene. The CDR3 runs 16 residues. In nucleotides, the CDR3 is TGCGCCAGCAGCCAAACTCGGACAGGGGGCTACTCACCCCTCCACTTT. It codes for CASSQTRTGGYSPLHF.

The chain is built from TRBV18 and TRBJ1-4; no clear D. Germline CDR1 reads KGHSH; CDR2 reads LQKENI. This CDR3 has 14 residues. Trimming stripped 1 base from V and 5 bases from J, with 8 bases between. CDR3 amino acids: CASSPRLNNEKLFF. As DNA, the CDR3 is TGTGCCAGCTCACCACGGCTGAACAATGAAAAACTGTTTTTT. The whole variable domain, filled in from reference TRBV18 and TRBJ1-4, reads NAGVMQNPRHLVRRRGQEARLRCSPMKGHSHVYWYRQLPEEGLKFMVYLQKENIIDESGMPKERFSAEFPKEGPSILRIQQVVRGDSAAYFCASSPRLNNEKLFFGSGTQLSVL.

The chain has TRBV9 and TRBJ1-6; 8 positions match TRBD1. This CDR3 region has 16 residues. Germline V CDR1 and CDR2: SGDLS, YYNGEE. With V trimmed by 4 bases and J by 8 bases, 11 bases remained unmatched. The CDR3 region has the DNA TGTGCCAGCAGCCCGAGACAGGGGAGGGGATATTCACCCCTCCACTTT. Its translation is CASSPRQGRGYSPLHF.

The rearrangement uses TRBV6-5 and TRBJ1-1; D gene uncertain. Germline V gene lookup returns CDR1 MNHEY and CDR2 SVGAGI. The CDR3 consists of 15 residues. V was pared by 5 bases and J by 0 bases, with 13 bases between. The CDR3 DNA follows: TGTGCCAGCAGTCCCGGGGTCAGAATGAACACTGAAGCTTTCTTT. Its translation is CASSPGVRMNTEAFF.

This clone was recorded once. The rearrangement joins TRBV19 to TRBJ1-2; D possibly corresponds to TRBD1 (6 bases). CDR1 and CDR2 from the germline V gene are LNHDA and SQIVND (reference sequence). The CDR3 has 17 residues. V was clipped by 3 bases and J by 4 bases, with 21 bases between them. The DNA of the CDR3 is TGTGCCAGTAGTATCCCCGTGCCGGACAGCTCTCTCTATGGCTACACCTTC. Residues: CASSIPVPDSSLYGYTF.

The chain employs TRBV28 and TRBJ2-1; 9 bases fit TRBD1. This CDR3 has 16 residues. Looked up from germline, CDR1 is MDHEN and CDR2 is SYDVKM. The junction had 5 bases not matched to a gene; V was cut back by 5 bases and J by 0 bases. CDR3 in amino acids: CASSLPGQGSYNEQFF. The CDR3, as DNA: TGTGCCAGCAGTCTCCCGGGACAGGGCTCCTACAATGAGCAGTTCTTC.

The chain uses TRBV7-2 and TRBJ1-5, with 7 nucleotides matching TRBD1. Germline CDR1 SGHTA, CDR2 FQGNSA. With V trimmed by 4 bases and J by 2 bases, 14 bases remained unmatched. The CDR3 spans 18 residues. CDR3 DNA sequence: TGTGCCAGCAGCTCAACCTGGGGCAGGGGGGTCGGCAATCAGCCCCAGCATTTT. Translation: CASSSTWGRGVGNQPQHF.

The CDR3 region has the DNA TGTGCCAGCAGCTTGGAGACCCAGTACTTC. Protein: CASSLETQYF. The V gene is TRBV7-8, the J gene TRBJ2-5; D unresolved. Trimming pared 3 bases from V and 5 bases from J, leaving 1 base between. Looked up from germline, CDR1 is SGHVS and CDR2 is FQNEAQ. The CDR3 consists of 10 residues.

This chain links TRBV5-1 with TRBJ2-2; 10 positions match TRBD1. The ends lost 4 bases at V and 5 bases at J; junction bases unmatched: 11. Germline V lookup: CDR1 SGHRS, CDR2 YFSETQ. The CDR3 has 17 amino acids. The CDR3: CASSREGQGQGTGELFF. The CDR3 nucleotides read TGCGCCAGCAGCAGAGAGGGACAGGGGCAAGGGACCGGGGAGCTGTTTTTT.

The chain employs TRBV2 and TRBJ1-2, with D possibly TRBD1 on 5 matching bases. Germline CDR1 is SNHLY and CDR2 is FYNNEI. The CDR3 sequence is 14 residues long. Deletions cut 6 bases from V and 4 bases from J, with 15 bases between. The CDR3 region has the DNA TGTGCCAGCAGCATCGGGGGAAGTATCTATGGCTACACCTTC. Its protein product is CASSIGGSIYGYTF.

The chain couples TRBV6-4 to TRBJ2-1, with D possibly matching TRBD2 (6 bases). The CDR3 is made up of 14 amino acids. Germline lookup yields CDR1 MRHNA and CDR2 SNTAGT. Trimming took off 6 bases at V and 0 bases at J, with 9 bases between the two ends. CDR3 protein: CASSRDFSYNEQFF. The CDR3 bases are TGTGCCAGCAGCCGGGACTTCTCCTACAATGAGCAGTTCTTC.

The V gene is TRBV18, the J gene TRBJ1-1; 7 positions agree with TRBD1. Unmatched junction bases numbered 7, after V lost 3 bases and J lost 0 bases. The CDR3 loop spans 16 amino acids. Germline CDR1 is KGHSH and CDR2 is LQKENI. As DNA, the CDR3 is TGTGCCAGCTCACCTCTTCCGGGACAGATGAACACTGAAGCTTTCTTT. It specifies CASSPLPGQMNTEAFF. The entire variable domain, with the rest obtained from reference TRBV18 and TRBJ1-1, is as follows: NAGVMQNPRHLVRRRGQEARLRCSPMKGHSHVYWYRQLPEEGLKFMVYLQKENIIDESGMPKERFSAEFPKEGPSILRIQQVVRGDSAAYFCASSPLPGQMNTEAFFGQGTRLTVV.

The CDR3 is CSASPGTAINYGYTF. The CDR3, as DNA: TGCAGTGCTAGTCCCGGGACCGCGATTAACTATGGCTACACCTTC. The J gene is TRBJ1-2, the V gene TRBV20-1; a weak D match, TRBD1 (5 bases). The CDR3 runs 15 residues. CDR1 is DFQATT and CDR2 is SNEGSKA in the germline V gene (reference sequence). The germline V and J ends were trimmed by 3 bases and 1 base, with 15 bases remaining between them.

The CDR3 DNA reads as TGCGCCAGCAGTGAGTCGAAGGGCGGGAAGCGAGATACGCAGTATTTT. Protein: CASSESKGGKRDTQYF. The rearrangement uses TRBV10-1 and TRBJ2-3, with TRBD2 as a possible D gene (6 bases). Germline assignment: CDR1 WNHNN and CDR2 SYGVQD (reference sequence). Trimming pared 0 bases from V and 5 bases from J, leaving 15 bases between. The CDR3 is made up of 16 amino acids.

This chain connects TRBV7-9 to TRBJ1-4; D uncertain. The CDR3 covers 13 residues. Trimming pared 5 bases from V and 13 bases from J, leaving 17 bases between. Germline V lookup: CDR1 SEHNR, CDR2 FQNEAQ (reference sequence). The CDR3 DNA reads TGTGCCAGCAGCCGTGCCGCCGAGGCGATACTGTTTTTT. It yields the protein CASSRAAEAILFF.

In its sample, this clone was seen once. V is TRBV5-1 and J is TRBJ2-7; TRBD1 aligns across 12 bases. CDR1 and CDR2 (germline): SGHRS, YFSETQ. The CDR3 covers 16 residues. J was trimmed by 5 bases and V by 4 bases; bases with no gene match: 10. The CDR3 sequence: CASSPRGTGGDDEQYF. The CDR3 DNA follows: TGCGCCAGCAGCCCTAGGGGGACAGGGGGCGACGACGAGCAGTACTTC.

This rearrangement joins TRBV10-3 to TRBJ2-1; 10 bases map to TRBD2. The CDR3 covers 14 residues. The germline V gene has CDR1 ENHRY and CDR2 SYGVKD. With 4 bases clipped from V and 7 bases from J, the junction kept 4 bases outside the gene matches. For the CDR3, the DNA is TGTGCCATCAGTGCTAGCGGGAGTAGAAATGAGCAGTTCTTC. Its translation is CAISASGSRNEQFF.

The chain combines TRBV5-4 with TRBJ2-3; 7 bases align to TRBD2. J gave up 4 bases and V 4 bases, and 12 bases lay outside the gene matches. The CDR3 spans 16 residues. Germline loops: CDR1 SGHNT, CDR2 YYREEE (reference sequence). The DNA for the CDR3 is TGTGCCAGCAGCGTACCTAGCGGATCCGCCCCAGATACGCAGTATTTT. Translated, it gives CASSVPSGSAPDTQYF. Full variable domain (outside the CDR3, taken from reference TRBV5-4 and TRBJ2-3): ETGVTQSPTHLIKTRGQQVTLRCSSQSGHNTVSWYQQALGQGPQFIFQYYREEENGRGNFPPRFSGLQFPNYSSELNVNALELDDSALYLCASSVPSGSAPDTQYFGPGTRLTVL.